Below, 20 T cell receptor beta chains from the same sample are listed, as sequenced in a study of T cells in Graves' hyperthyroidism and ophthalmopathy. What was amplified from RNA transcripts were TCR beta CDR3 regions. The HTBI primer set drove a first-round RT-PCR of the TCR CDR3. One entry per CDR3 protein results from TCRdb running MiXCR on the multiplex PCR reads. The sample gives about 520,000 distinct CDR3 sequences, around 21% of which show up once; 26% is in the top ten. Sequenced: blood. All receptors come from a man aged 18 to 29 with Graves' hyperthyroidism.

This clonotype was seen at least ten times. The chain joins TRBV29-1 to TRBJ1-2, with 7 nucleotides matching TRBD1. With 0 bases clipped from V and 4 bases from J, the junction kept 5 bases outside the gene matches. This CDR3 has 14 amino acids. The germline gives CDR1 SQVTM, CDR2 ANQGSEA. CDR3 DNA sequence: TGCAGCGTTGAAGATCGACAGGGCCTCTATGGCTACACCTTC. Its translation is CSVEDRQGLYGYTF.

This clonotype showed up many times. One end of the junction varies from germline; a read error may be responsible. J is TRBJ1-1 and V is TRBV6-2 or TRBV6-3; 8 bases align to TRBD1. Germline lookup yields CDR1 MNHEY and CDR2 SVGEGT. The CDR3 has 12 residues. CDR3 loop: CGSQGAFTGAFF. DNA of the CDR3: TGTGGGTCTCAGGGGGCTTTCACTGGAGCTTTCTTT.

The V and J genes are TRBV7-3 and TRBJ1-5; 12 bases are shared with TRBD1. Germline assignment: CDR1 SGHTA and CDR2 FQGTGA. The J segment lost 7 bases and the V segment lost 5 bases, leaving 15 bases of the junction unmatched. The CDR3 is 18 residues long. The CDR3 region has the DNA TGTGCCAGCAGCCCCGCCTCCGGGACAGGGGGCAAATGGCAGCCCCAGCATTTT. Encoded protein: CASSPASGTGGKWQPQHF.

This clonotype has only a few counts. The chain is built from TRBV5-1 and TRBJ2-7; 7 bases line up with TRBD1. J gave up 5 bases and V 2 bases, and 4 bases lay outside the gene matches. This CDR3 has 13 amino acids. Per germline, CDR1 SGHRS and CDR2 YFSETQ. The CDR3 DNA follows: TGCGCCAGCAGCTTTGACAGGGATCACGAGCAGTACTTC. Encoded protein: CASSFDRDHEQYF.

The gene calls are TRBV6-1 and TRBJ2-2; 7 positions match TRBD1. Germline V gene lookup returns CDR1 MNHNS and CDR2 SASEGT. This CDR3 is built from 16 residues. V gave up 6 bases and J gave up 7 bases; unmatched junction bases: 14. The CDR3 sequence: CASRSPTGILGGELFF. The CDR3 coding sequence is TGTGCCAGCAGGAGCCCGACAGGGATCCTCGGCGGGGAGCTGTTTTTT.

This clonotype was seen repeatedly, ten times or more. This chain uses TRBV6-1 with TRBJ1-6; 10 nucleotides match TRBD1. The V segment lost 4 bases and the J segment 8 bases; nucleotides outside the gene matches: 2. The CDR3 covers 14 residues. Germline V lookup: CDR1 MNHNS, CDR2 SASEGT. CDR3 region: CASSGGQGYSPLHF. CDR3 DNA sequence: TGTGCCAGCAGTGGGGGACAGGGGTATTCACCCCTCCACTTT.

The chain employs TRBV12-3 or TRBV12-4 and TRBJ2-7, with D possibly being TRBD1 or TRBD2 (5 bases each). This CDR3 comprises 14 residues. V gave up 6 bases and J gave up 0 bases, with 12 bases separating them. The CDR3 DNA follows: TGTGCCAGCAGAAAGTCCGGGACCTCCTACGAGCAGTACTTC. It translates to CASRKSGTSYEQYF.

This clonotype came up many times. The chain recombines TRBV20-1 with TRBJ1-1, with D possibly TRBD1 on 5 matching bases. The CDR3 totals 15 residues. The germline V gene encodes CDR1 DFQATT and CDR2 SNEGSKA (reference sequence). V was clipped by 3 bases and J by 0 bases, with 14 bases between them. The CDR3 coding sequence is TGCAGTGCTAGCAGGGAGAATCTGGTGAACACTGAAGCTTTCTTT. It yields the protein CSASRENLVNTEAFF.

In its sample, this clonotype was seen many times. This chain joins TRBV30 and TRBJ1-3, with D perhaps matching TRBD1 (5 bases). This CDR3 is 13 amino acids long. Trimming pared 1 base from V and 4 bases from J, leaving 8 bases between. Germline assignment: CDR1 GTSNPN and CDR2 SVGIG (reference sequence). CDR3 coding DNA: TGTGCCTGGAGTGCAGGGACCGGAAACACCATATATTTT. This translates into CAWSAGTGNTIYF.

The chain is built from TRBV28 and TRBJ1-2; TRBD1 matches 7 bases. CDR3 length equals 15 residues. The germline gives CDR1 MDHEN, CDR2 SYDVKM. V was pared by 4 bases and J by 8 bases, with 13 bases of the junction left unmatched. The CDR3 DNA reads TGTGCCAGCAGTTATTATACAGGGGACGGTTCGGGCTACACCTTC. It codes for CASSYYTGDGSGYTF.

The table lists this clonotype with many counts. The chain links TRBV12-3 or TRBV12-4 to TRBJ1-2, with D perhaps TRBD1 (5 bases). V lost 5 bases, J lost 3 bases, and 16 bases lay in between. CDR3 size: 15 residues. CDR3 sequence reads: CASSPSVGGYYGYTF. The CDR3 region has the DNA TGTGCCAGCAGTCCGTCCGTCGGGGGTTACTATGGCTACACCTTC.

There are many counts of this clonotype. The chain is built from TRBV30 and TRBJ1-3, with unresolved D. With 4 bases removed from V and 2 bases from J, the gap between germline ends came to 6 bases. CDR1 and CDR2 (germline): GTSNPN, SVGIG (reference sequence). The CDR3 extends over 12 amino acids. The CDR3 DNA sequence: TGTGCCTGGACGGGGACTGGAAACACCATATATTTT. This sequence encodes CAWTGTGNTIYF.

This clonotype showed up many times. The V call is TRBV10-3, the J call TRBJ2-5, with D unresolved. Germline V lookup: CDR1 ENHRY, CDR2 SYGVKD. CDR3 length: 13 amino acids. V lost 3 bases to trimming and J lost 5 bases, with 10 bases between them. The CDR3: CAISEDLRETQYF. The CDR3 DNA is TGTGCCATCAGTGAAGACCTGCGGGAGACCCAGTACTTC.

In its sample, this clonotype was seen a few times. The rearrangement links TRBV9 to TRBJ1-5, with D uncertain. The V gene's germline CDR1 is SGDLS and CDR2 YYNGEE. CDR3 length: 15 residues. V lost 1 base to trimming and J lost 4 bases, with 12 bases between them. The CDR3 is CASSVSGVPNQPQHF. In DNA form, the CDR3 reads TGTGCCAGCAGCGTAAGCGGGGTCCCTAATCAGCCCCAGCATTTT. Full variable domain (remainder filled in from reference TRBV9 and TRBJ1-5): DSGVTQTPKHLITATGQRVTLRCSPRSGDLSVYWYQQSLDQGLQFLIQYYNGEERAKGNILERFSAQQFPDLHSELNLSSLELGDSALYFCASSVSGVPNQPQHFGDGTRLSIL.

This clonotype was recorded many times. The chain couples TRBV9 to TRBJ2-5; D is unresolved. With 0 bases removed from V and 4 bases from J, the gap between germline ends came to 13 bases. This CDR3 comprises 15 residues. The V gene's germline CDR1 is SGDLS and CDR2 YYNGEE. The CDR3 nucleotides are TGTGCCAGCAGCGTAGGTTCACAGCCGGCAGAGACCCAGTACTTC. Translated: CASSVGSQPAETQYF. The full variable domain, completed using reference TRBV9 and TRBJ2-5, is DSGVTQTPKHLITATGQRVTLRCSPRSGDLSVYWYQQSLDQGLQFLIQYYNGEERAKGNILERFSAQQFPDLHSELNLSSLELGDSALYFCASSVGSQPAETQYFGPGTRLLVL.

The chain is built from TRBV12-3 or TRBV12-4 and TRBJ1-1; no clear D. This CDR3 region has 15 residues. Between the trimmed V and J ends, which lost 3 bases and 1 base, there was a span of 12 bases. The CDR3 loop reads CASSFASRRNTEAFF. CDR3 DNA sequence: TGTGCCAGCAGTTTTGCCTCTAGGAGGAACACTGAAGCTTTCTTT.

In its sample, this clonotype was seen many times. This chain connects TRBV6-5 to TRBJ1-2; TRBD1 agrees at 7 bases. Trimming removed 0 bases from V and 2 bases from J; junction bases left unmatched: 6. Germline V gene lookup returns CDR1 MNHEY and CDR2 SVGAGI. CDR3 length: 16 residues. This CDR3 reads CASSYSETGFNYGYTF. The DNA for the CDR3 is TGTGCCAGCAGTTACTCGGAGACAGGGTTCAACTATGGCTACACCTTC.

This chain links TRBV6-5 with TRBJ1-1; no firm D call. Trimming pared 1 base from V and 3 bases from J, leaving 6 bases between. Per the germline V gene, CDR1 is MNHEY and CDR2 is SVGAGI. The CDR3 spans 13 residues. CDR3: CASSYFLHTEAFF. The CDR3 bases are TGTGCCAGCAGTTACTTTCTTCACACTGAAGCTTTCTTT.

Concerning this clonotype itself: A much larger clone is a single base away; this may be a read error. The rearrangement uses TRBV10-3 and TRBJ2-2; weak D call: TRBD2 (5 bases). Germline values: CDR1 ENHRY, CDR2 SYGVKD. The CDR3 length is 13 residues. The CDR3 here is CAIRTSNTGELCF. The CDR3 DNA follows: TGTGCCATCCGGACCTCGAACACCGGGGAGCTGTGTTTT.

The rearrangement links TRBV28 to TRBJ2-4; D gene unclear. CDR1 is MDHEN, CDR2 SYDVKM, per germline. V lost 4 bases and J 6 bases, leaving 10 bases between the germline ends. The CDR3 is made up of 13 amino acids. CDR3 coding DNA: TGTGCCAGCAGTTCCCCCGGAATAAACATTCAGTACTTC. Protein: CASSSPGINIQYF. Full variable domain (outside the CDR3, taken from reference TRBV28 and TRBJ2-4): DVKVTQSSRYLVKRTGEKVFLECVQDMDHENMFWYRQDPGLGLRLIYFSYDVKMKEKGDIPEGYSVSREKKERFSLILESASTNQTSMYLCASSSPGINIQYFGAGTRLSVL.